What follows describes a single T cell receptor beta chain. What it recognizes is unknown. Generated by immunoSEQ multiplex PCR, the TCRdb table keeps only in-frame clones and is missing some. The sample includes approximately 2.1 million clones, 85% to 95% of them seen just once. This sample was included in a study of shared clonotypes between healthy human individuals. Study-level information: For every donor, three CD4 naive, three CD4 memory, two CD8 naive and one CD8 memory plates were used.

The study's findings and limits: For naive CD4 cells, around 5.1% of clonotypes were shared across a few donors. The rarefaction results pointed to incomplete sorted-subset sequencing despite large depth.

This CDR3 is 16 amino acids long. The trim removed 4 bases at V and 5 bases at J, leaving 9 bases unmatched. From germline, CDR1 is SGHVS and CDR2 FQNEAQ. CD4+ cells underwent separation, giving CD45RA+ naive and CD45RA-negative memory subsets. This clonotype was sampled from a man aged 18 to 29 in good health. Some clones in this sample may be carry-over from other donors' samples. Sequences were obtained from naive CD4+ T cells from PBMCs. Subset in this sample: CD45RA+ positively selected. This sequence joins TRBV7-8 and TRBJ2-1; 9 bases match TRBD2. This CDR3 reads CASSSKGLAGNNEQFF. The CDR3 DNA follows: TGTGCCAGCAGCTCGAAAGGGCTAGCGGGGAACAATGAGCAGTTCTTC.